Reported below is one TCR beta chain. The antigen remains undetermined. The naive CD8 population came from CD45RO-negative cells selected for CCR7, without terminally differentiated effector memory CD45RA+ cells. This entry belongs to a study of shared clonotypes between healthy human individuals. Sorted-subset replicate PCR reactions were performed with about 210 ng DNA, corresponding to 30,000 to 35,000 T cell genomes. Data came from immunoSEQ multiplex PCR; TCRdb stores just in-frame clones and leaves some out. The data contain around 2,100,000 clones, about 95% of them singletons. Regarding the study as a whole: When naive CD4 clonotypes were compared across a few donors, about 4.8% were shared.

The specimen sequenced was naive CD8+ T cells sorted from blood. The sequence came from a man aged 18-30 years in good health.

As DNA, the CDR3 is TGTGCCAGCAGCTACGGGACAGGGTACCAAGAGACCCAGTACTTC. Its protein product is CASSYGTGYQETQYF. The V gene is TRBV5-6, the J gene TRBJ2-5; TRBD1 aligns across 9 bases. Germline CDR1 SGHDT, CDR2 YYEEEE. The CDR3 is made up of 15 amino acids. Unmatched junction bases numbered 3, after V lost 3 bases and J lost 0 bases.